Presented here are 3 T cell receptor beta chains from one specimen sequenced in a study of T cells in Graves' hyperthyroidism and ophthalmopathy. TCR beta CDR3 region amplification was performed from RNA transcripts. RT-PCR in the first round (using the HTBI primer set) targeted the TCR CDR3. TCRdb used MiXCR to reprocess the multiplex PCR reads, holding one entry per CDR3 protein. The sample contains 550,000 to 850,000 distinct CDR3 sequences, around 20% of which appear only once. Sequencing was done on a sample of blood. These receptors were taken from a woman aged 45-65 years with Graves' hyperthyroidism that later progressed to Graves' ophthalmopathy.

This clonotype was found many times. The CDR3 region is CASSLAGQYEQYF. DNA of the CDR3: TGTGCCAGCAGCTTAGCGGGCCAGTACGAGCAGTACTTC. V usage is TRBV7-6 and J usage is TRBJ2-7; D remains unclear. Trimming pared 0 bases from V and 4 bases from J, leaving 7 bases between. Germline CDR1 reads SGHVS; CDR2 reads FNYEAQ. CDR3 length equals 13 residues.

The rearrangement links TRBV27 to TRBJ1-2, with TRBD1 as a possible D gene (5 bases). The CDR3 runs 13 residues. V shed 8 bases and J shed 6 bases, with 16 bases lying between them. Per germline, CDR1 MNHEY and CDR2 SMNVEV (reference sequence). CDR3 nucleotides: TGTGCCAGCTCCGGGGGTGCTGCGGATGGCTACACCTTC. Translating gives CASSGGAADGYTF.

This chain uses TRBV19 with TRBJ2-1, with D perhaps given as TRBD1 or TRBD2 (5 bases each). V lost 5 bases to trimming and J lost 2 bases, with 10 bases between them. Germline CDR1 reads LNHDA; CDR2 reads SQIVND (reference sequence). CDR3 length equals 14 residues. CDR3 sequence (DNA): TGTGCCAGTAGTCTCAGGGAGACCTACAATGAGCAGTTCTTC. Its translation: CASSLRETYNEQFF.